The T cell receptor (beta chain) under discussion was sequenced for a study of blood T cells in healthy people across ages. A second PCR of 7 to 11 cycles used a sample-barcoded 5' primer and a J-beta primer mix. Unique molecular identifiers of 12 random nucleotides labeled each cDNA. One entry per CDR3 protein results from TCRdb running MiXCR on the 5' RACE reads. The table has about 1 million distinct CDR3 sequences, 45% seen once. This clonotype came up many times. Between the trimmed V and J ends, which lost 1 base and 2 bases, there was a span of 18 bases. The CDR3 covers 16 residues. Germline V lookup: CDR1 DFQATT, CDR2 SNEGSKA (reference sequence).

The chain carries TRBV20-1 and TRBJ2-7, with D perhaps TRBD2 (5 bases). The specimen sequenced was blood. The source is a woman aged 55-70 years in good health. CDR3 in amino acids: CSARAHRAGGPYEQYF. The CDR3 nucleotides are TGCAGTGCTAGAGCTCATCGTGCTGGCGGGCCCTACGAGCAGTACTTC.